This is a list of T cell receptor beta chains from one sample in a study. TCRdb keeps only in-frame clones here, not all; method: immunoSEQ multiplex PCR. The sample lists about 50,000 clones; 85% to 95% were seen once. Sequenced material: PBMCs. All receptors come from a man aged 35-49 years with rheumatoid arthritis. The conserved cysteine and the conserved F or W are not part of the CDR3 here. The order of the fields is J gene, V gene, CDR3 protein.

J gene: TRBJ1-2
V gene: TRBV30
CDR3 protein: AWSGGLNYGYT

J gene: TRBJ2-7
V gene: TRBV27
CDR3 protein: ASSLTGGYEQY

J gene: TRBJ2-5
V gene: TRBV29-1
CDR3 protein: SVKVTSGGSQETQY

J gene: TRBJ2-3
V gene: TRBV24-1
CDR3 protein: ATSDPGLARSTDTQY

J gene: TRBJ1-5
V gene: TRBV2
CDR3 protein: ASSANRGSNQPQH

J gene: TRBJ2-2
V gene: TRBV6-2/TRBV6-3
CDR3 protein: ASSPRLTGELF

J gene: TRBJ1-2
V gene: TRBV5-6
CDR3 protein: ASTPDRQWGYGYT

J gene: TRBJ1-6
V gene: TRBV27
CDR3 protein: ASSLPLSYNSPLH

J gene: TRBJ2-7
V gene: TRBV7-8
CDR3 protein: ASSMGVASEQY

J gene: TRBJ2-1
V gene: TRBV4-3
CDR3 protein: ASSQGTSEYNEQF

J gene: TRBJ1-2
V gene: TRBV25-1
CDR3 protein: ASSESQGLVYGYT

J gene: TRBJ1-1
V gene: TRBV4-2
CDR3 protein: ASSQRLLNTEAF

J gene: TRBJ1-4
V gene: TRBV19
CDR3 protein: ASSHPSQNEKLF

J gene: TRBJ2-2
V gene: TRBV28
CDR3 protein: ASRRTSGTGELF

J gene: TRBJ1-2
V gene: TRBV10-3
CDR3 protein: AISPEGLRGYT

J gene: TRBJ1-1
V gene: TRBV7-9
CDR3 protein: ASSLGTANTEAF

J gene: TRBJ1-2
V gene: TRBV4-2
CDR3 protein: ASSQATGGDYGYT

J gene: TRBJ2-1
V gene: TRBV6-5
CDR3 protein: ASRRGTYNEQF

J gene: TRBJ1-2
V gene: TRBV18
CDR3 protein: ASSPWTIPQSNYGYT

J gene: TRBJ2-7
V gene: TRBV19
CDR3 protein: ASSIGGRSSYEQY

J gene: TRBJ2-1
V gene: TRBV5-6
CDR3 protein: ASNRQAESYNEQF

J gene: TRBJ2-2
V gene: TRBV4-2
CDR3 protein: ASSQVAGEPNTGELF

J gene: TRBJ1-2
V gene: TRBV15
CDR3 protein: ATSREEAYYGYT

J gene: TRBJ2-1
V gene: TRBV24-1
CDR3 protein: ATSDPTSGLYNEQF

J gene: TRBJ2-7
V gene: TRBV6-2/TRBV6-3
CDR3 protein: ASSYGGITTYEQY

J gene: TRBJ1-5
V gene: TRBV19
CDR3 protein: ASSIEAGGAWQPQH

J gene: TRBJ2-5
V gene: TRBV24-1
CDR3 protein: ATSDSGTSGTYQETQY

J gene: TRBJ2-3
V gene: TRBV27
CDR3 protein: ASSPRDRADTQY

J gene: TRBJ1-4
V gene: TRBV11-2
CDR3 protein: ASSSGLTNEKLF

J gene: TRBJ2-2
V gene: TRBV5-6
CDR3 protein: ASSFVTGGETGELF

J gene: TRBJ2-4
V gene: TRBV29-1
CDR3 protein: SVSPGIAKNIQY

J gene: TRBJ2-7
V gene: TRBV10-3
CDR3 protein: AISESVWTGATYEQY

J gene: TRBJ2-5
V gene: TRBV6-5
CDR3 protein: ASHKSGETQY

J gene: TRBJ2-7
V gene: TRBV15
CDR3 protein: ATSRDVGGASYEQY

J gene: TRBJ2-5
V gene: TRBV11-1
CDR3 protein: ASSRTGTRETQY

J gene: TRBJ2-2
V gene: TRBV27
CDR3 protein: ASSPRSSGANTGELF

J gene: TRBJ1-2
V gene: TRBV4-1
CDR3 protein: ASSQERFYGYT

J gene: TRBJ1-1
V gene: TRBV3-1/TRBV3-2
CDR3 protein: ASSLDRGWDTEAF

J gene: TRBJ2-7
V gene: TRBV11-2
CDR3 protein: ASSSTRGSYEQY

J gene: TRBJ2-7
V gene: TRBV28
CDR3 protein: ASSFYGRARNEQY

J gene: TRBJ1-3
V gene: TRBV19
CDR3 protein: ASMSGSGNTIY